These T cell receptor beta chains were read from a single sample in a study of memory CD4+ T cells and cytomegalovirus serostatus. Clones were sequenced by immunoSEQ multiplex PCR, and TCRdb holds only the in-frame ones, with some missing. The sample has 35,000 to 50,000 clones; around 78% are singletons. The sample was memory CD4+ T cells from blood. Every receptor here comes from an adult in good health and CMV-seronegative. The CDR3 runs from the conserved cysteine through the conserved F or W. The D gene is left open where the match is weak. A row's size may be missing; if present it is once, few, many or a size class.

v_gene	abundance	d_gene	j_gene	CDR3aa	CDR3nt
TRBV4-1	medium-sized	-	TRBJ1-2	CASSLARASPYGYTF	TGCGCCAGCAGCCTAGCAAGGGCCTCCCCCTATGGCTACACCTTC
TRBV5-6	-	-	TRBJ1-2	CASSFRAGADYGYTF	TGTGCCAGCAGCTTCAGAGCGGGGGCTGACTATGGCTACACCTTC
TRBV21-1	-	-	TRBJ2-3	CASSKAQKLAESTDTQYF	TGTGCCAGCAGCAAAGCACAGAAACTAGCGGAGAGCACAGATACGCAGTATTTT
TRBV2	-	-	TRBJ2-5	CASSGQGGGGETQYF	TGTGCCAGCAGTGGGCAGGGAGGAGGGGGAGAGACCCAGTACTTC
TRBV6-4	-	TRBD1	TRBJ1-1	CASTRRGTGEFTEAFF	TGTGCCAGCACCCGACGCGGGACAGGGGAGTTCACTGAAGCTTTCTTT
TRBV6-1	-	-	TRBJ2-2	CASSEQLGTGELFF	TGTGCCAGCAGTGAGCAGCTAGGGACCGGGGAGCTGTTTTTT
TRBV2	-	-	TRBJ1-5	CASSGRRQGYNQPQHF	TGTGCCAGCAGCGGGCGCCGGCAGGGCTACAATCAGCCCCAGCATTTT
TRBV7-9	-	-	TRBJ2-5	CASSSRGPETQYF	TGTGCCAGCAGCTCCCGGGGGCCGGAGACCCAGTACTTC
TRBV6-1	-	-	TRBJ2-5	CASTRQETQYF	TGTGCCAGCACCAGACAAGAGACCCAGTACTTC
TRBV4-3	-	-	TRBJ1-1	CASSQGTEEAFF	TGCGCCAGCAGCCAAGGGACAGAGGAAGCTTTCTTT
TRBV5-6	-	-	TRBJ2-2	CASSDDRFNTGELFF	TGTGCCAGCAGCGATGACAGGTTCAACACCGGGGAGCTGTTTTTT
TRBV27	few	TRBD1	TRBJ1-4	CASSNRGGHEKLFF	TGTGCCAGCAGTAACAGGGGAGGTCATGAAAAACTGTTTTTT
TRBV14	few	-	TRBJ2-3	CASSQGIPVGTDTQYF	TGTGCCAGCAGCCAGGGAATCCCCGTGGGCACAGATACGCAGTATTTT
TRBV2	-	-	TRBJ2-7	CASSVNYEQYF	TGTGCCAGCAGTGTAAACTACGAGCAGTACTTC
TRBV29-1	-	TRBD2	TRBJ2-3	CSVGLAAVSTDTQYF	TGCAGCGTCGGACTAGCGGCGGTGAGCACAGATACGCAGTATTTT
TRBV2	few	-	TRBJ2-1	CASSEYHEQFF	TGTGCCAGCAGTGAATACCATGAGCAGTTCTTC
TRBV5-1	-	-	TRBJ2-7	CASSLYTSGDYEQYF	TGCGCCAGCAGCTTATACACTTCGGGAGACTACGAGCAGTACTTC
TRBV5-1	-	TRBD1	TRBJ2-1	CASSFLLPGTGDNEQFF	TGCGCCAGCAGCTTCCTTTTGCCCGGGACAGGGGACAATGAGCAGTTCTTC
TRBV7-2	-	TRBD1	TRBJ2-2	CASTRTGVTGELFF	TGTGCCAGCACCAGGACAGGGGTAACCGGGGAGCTGTTTTTT
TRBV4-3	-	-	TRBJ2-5	CASSLASAGRGETQYF	TGCGCCAGCAGCTTGGCCTCGGCAGGCCGGGGAGAGACCCAGTACTTC